These 18 T cell receptor beta chains were sequenced from one sample in a study of identical twins. From the 5' RACE reads, TCRdb called clonotypes with MiXCR, one entry per CDR3 protein. The profile shows some 500,000 distinct CDR3 sequences, approximately 15% of them singletons. The sample was also reused in another study, on yellow fever vaccine responses in identical twins.

The sample taken for sequencing was CD4+ T cells sorted from blood. The receptors derive from a woman aged 18-29 years in good health.

Concerning this clonotype: Here the CDR3 omits its conserved ending phenylalanine or tryptophan, so a read error is the likely source. The chain joins TRBV14 to TRBJ2-2, with 7 bases identical to TRBD2. CDR1 SGHDN and CDR2 FVKESK come from the germline V gene. CDR3 length equals 20 residues. The ends lost 0 bases at V and 4 bases at J; junction bases unmatched: 17. The CDR3 spells CASSQDWAGSGPAGTGELFL. The CDR3 DNA reads as TGTGCCAGCAGCCAAGATTGGGCTGGTAGCGGGCCTGCGGGCACCGGGGAGCTGTTTCTT.

The V and J genes are TRBV7-2 and TRBJ2-1, with no clear D. The V end lost 2 bases, the J end lost 3 bases, and 5 bases lay between the germline ends. The V gene's germline CDR1 is SGHTA and CDR2 FQGNSA. This CDR3 comprises 13 residues. The CDR3 region is CASSLSNYNEQFF. CDR3 nucleotide sequence: TGTGCCAGCAGCTTAAGCAACTACAATGAGCAGTTCTTC. The variable domain in full, completed from reference TRBV7-2 and TRBJ2-1, reads GAGVSQSPSNKVTEKGKDVELRCDPISGHTALYWYRQSLGQGLEFLIYFQGNSAPDKSGLPSDRFSAERTGGSVSTLTIQRTQQEDSAVYLCASSLSNYNEQFFGPGTRLTVL.

This clonotype has just a few counts. The chain is built from TRBV7-9 and TRBJ1-5; TRBD1 matches at 7 bases. CDR3 length: 16 amino acids. J was trimmed by 2 bases and V by 5 bases; bases with no gene match: 9. Germline V gene lookup returns CDR1 SEHNR and CDR2 FQNEAQ (reference sequence). CDR3 nucleotides: TGTGCCAGCAGCGCTACTGACAGGGAGGGCAATCAGCCCCAGCATTTT. Translating it yields CASSATDREGNQPQHF.

This clonotype came up a few times. V is TRBV7-2 and J is TRBJ2-6; D is perhaps TRBD2 (5 bases). The germline V and J ends were trimmed by 2 bases and 0 bases, with 29 bases remaining between them. The CDR3 covers 23 residues. The germline V gene has CDR1 SGHTA and CDR2 FQGNSA. The CDR3 DNA sequence: TGTGCCAGCAGCTTATTTAACGTCGATTACCCGGGAACCGCTTACTCTGGGGCCAACGTCCTGACTTTC. The encoded protein is CASSLFNVDYPGTAYSGANVLTF.

This clonotype was observed many times. The rearrangement joins TRBV5-1 to TRBJ2-7; 8 nucleotides match TRBD2. This CDR3 is 15 amino acids long. J was trimmed by 5 bases and V by 0 bases; bases with no gene match: 7. Germline V lookup: CDR1 SGHRS, CDR2 YFSETQ. The CDR3 here is CASSLGAGVGDEQYF. CDR3 DNA: TGCGCCAGCAGCTTGGGAGCGGGAGTTGGCGACGAGCAGTACTTC.

This rearrangement joins TRBV20-1 to TRBJ1-2, with D uncertain. Trimming took 2 bases from V and 5 from J, leaving 9 bases between them. Germline loops: CDR1 DFQATT, CDR2 SNEGSKA (reference sequence). This CDR3 is built from 12 residues. As DNA, the CDR3 is TGCAGTGCTAGACCAACCCGTTATGGCTACACCTTC. Protein product: CSARPTRYGYTF.

V usage is TRBV7-2 and J usage is TRBJ2-3; the match to TRBD2 covers 11 bases. Germline V gene lookup returns CDR1 SGHTA and CDR2 FQGNSA. V trimming: 3 bases; J trimming: 3 bases; junction bases outside the gene matches: 5. This CDR3 has 16 residues. The CDR3 bases are TGTGCCAGCAGCTTTAGCGGGAGGGCCAGTACAGATACGCAGTATTTT. This codes for CASSFSGRASTDTQYF.

This clonotype was recorded a few times. This chain joins TRBV5-6 and TRBJ2-7; 7 bases align to TRBD1. Germline V gene lookup returns CDR1 SGHDT and CDR2 YYEEEE. The CDR3 runs 14 residues. Losses at the gene ends were 3 bases for V and 6 bases for J; bases not matched to a gene: 9. CDR3 amino acids: CASSSTGTLAEQYF. Written as DNA, the CDR3 is TGTGCCAGCAGCTCGACAGGGACCCTTGCCGAGCAGTACTTC.

The sample holds a few counts of this clonotype. J is TRBJ2-5 and V is TRBV15; 9 nucleotides line up with TRBD1. The length of the CDR3 is 14 residues. Germline assignment: CDR1 LNHNV and CDR2 YYDKDF (reference sequence). After removal of 3 bases from V and 3 bases from J, the junction contained 2 bases not matched to a gene. CDR3 DNA sequence: TGTGCCACCAGCAGGGGGACAGGGAAAGAGACCCAGTACTTC. This codes for CATSRGTGKETQYF.

The rearrangement uses TRBV10-2 and TRBJ2-7; D is unresolved. In germline, CDR1 is WSHSY, CDR2 SAAADI. The CDR3 contains 12 residues. Trimming took 0 bases from V and 7 from J, leaving 7 bases between them. The CDR3 region has the DNA TGCGCCAGCAGTGAGTCCCACTGGGAGCAGTACTTC. Protein: CASSESHWEQYF.

The V and J genes are TRBV6-2 or TRBV6-3 and TRBJ2-7; 7 bases fit TRBD1. J was trimmed by 3 bases and V by 0 bases; bases with no gene match: 8. CDR1 is MNHEY, CDR2 SVGEGT, per germline. The CDR3 totals 16 residues. CDR3 coding DNA: TGTGCCAGCAGTTACTCGGGACAGCTTTTGTTCTACGAGCAGTACTTC. Protein product: CASSYSGQLLFYEQYF.

The rearrangement joins TRBV28 to TRBJ1-1; 9 nucleotides line up with TRBD1. The CDR3 runs to 14 residues. Germline values: CDR1 MDHEN, CDR2 SYDVKM. V trimming: 6 bases; J trimming: 1 base; junction bases outside the gene matches: 3. For the CDR3, the DNA is TGTGCCAGCAGGGAGACAGGGGGGAACACTGAAGCTTTCTTT. Protein product: CASRETGGNTEAFF.

This clonotype was picked up a small number of times. V and J are TRBV12-3 or TRBV12-4 and TRBJ2-7; 12 bases are shared with TRBD2. V dropped 5 bases and J dropped 3; count of bases not matched to a gene: 5. This CDR3 contains 15 residues. DNA of the CDR3: TGTGCCAGCAGTCGGACTAGCGGGACTAACTACGAGCAGTACTTC. Its protein product is CASSRTSGTNYEQYF.

The chain links TRBV2 to TRBJ2-1; D gene ambiguous. V gave up 5 bases and J gave up 12 bases, with 11 bases separating them. Germline V gene lookup returns CDR1 SNHLY and CDR2 FYNNEI. The CDR3 totals 11 residues. The CDR3 reads CASSLNSVQFF. CDR3 in DNA: TGTGCCAGCAGTTTGAATTCGGTGCAGTTCTTC.

This clonotype appeared a few times. The CDR3 nucleotides are TGTGCCAGCAGCTTAGCGCTTGGCTCCAAAAACATTCAGTACTTC. It yields the protein CASSLALGSKNIQYF. This chain uses TRBV7-9 with TRBJ2-4; D gene ambiguous. The CDR3 is made up of 15 amino acids. V lost 0 bases and J lost 2, with 8 bases in between. Germline V gene data show CDR1 as SEHNR and CDR2 as FQNEAQ (reference sequence).

This clonotype was seen a few times. The rearrangement joins TRBV12-5 to TRBJ2-5; D unresolved. Deletions cut 2 bases from V and 5 bases from J, with 6 bases between. Germline V gene sequence: CDR1 LGHNT, CDR2 FRNRAP. This CDR3 has 12 residues. The CDR3 nucleotides are TGTGCTAGTGGTTTGTTTGGGGAGACCCAGTACTTC. Protein product: CASGLFGETQYF.

In this sample, this clonotype turned up a few times. This chain uses TRBV4-1 with TRBJ2-5; 8 bases are a match to TRBD1. Germline CDR1 is MGHRA and CDR2 is YSYEKL. The CDR3 extends over 15 amino acids. The V segment lost 2 bases and the J segment 2 bases; nucleotides outside the gene matches: 4. The CDR3: CASSQTRTGQETQYF. The CDR3 DNA follows: TGCGCCAGCAGCCAAACAAGGACAGGGCAAGAGACCCAGTACTTC.

V is TRBV7-2 and J is TRBJ2-1, with D possibly being TRBD2 (6 bases). Per germline, CDR1 SGHTA and CDR2 FQGNSA. The CDR3 spans 16 residues. Trimming cost V 5 bases and J 8 bases, with 22 bases left between them. CDR3: CASSVSPGDRVYEQFF. CDR3 nucleotide sequence: TGTGCCAGCAGCGTAAGCCCGGGAGATCGCGTCTATGAGCAGTTCTTC.